This T cell receptor beta chain was obtained from a study of cytotoxic CD8 clonotypes in ibrutinib-treated CLL. Per the germline V gene, CDR1 is SEHNR and CDR2 is FQNEAQ (reference sequence). The length of the CDR3 is 13 residues. V lost 5 bases, J lost 5 bases, and 12 bases lay in between. Study findings and constraints: Patients had baseline clonality above age-matched healthy donors, and this clonality moved with circulating CD8+ T-cell counts.

Using immunoSEQ multiplex PCR, the repertoire was profiled, and TCRdb retains in-frame clones only, with some absent. The table lists approximately 53,000 clones, roughly 83% of them singletons. The sample holds one count of this clone. As yet, its antigen is unknown. The gene calls are TRBV7-9 and TRBJ1-2, with a weak D call TRBD1 (5 bases). The receptor was derived from a human donor with chronic lymphocytic leukemia. Here the sequenced sample was PBMCs, taken after 24 months of ibrutinib treatment. The CDR3 coding sequence is TGTGCCAGCAGCCCCGCGGGGGATTATGGCTACACCTTC. This translates into CASSPAGDYGYTF. The full variable domain, in which reference TRBV7-9 and TRBJ1-2 provide the parts outside the CDR3, is DTGVSQNPRHKITKRGQNVTFRCDPISEHNRLYWYRQTLGQGPEFLTYFQNEAQLEKSRLLSDRFSAERPKGSFSTLEIQRTEQGDSAMYLCASSPAGDYGYTFGSGTRLTVV.